The present TCR beta chain was sequenced within a study of graft-versus-host responses after intestinal transplantation (dated by TCRdb to the early 2020s). Context from the whole study: The transplants that recipients got were multivisceral, liver-intestinal, or isolated intestinal. Every recipient was given anti-thymocyte globulin induction, followed by around three years of maintenance tacrolimus and steroids. Bulk TCR-beta CDR3 sequencing was used to track graft-versus-host and host-versus-graft alloreactive T cell clones in the graft, circulation and bone marrow after intestinal transplantation. Rather than going through the commercial service, samples from three later patients were sequenced in-house on an Illumina MiSeq and processed with MiXCR. Of the roughly 25 intestinal transplant recipients enrolled in the cohort, one of whom was a retransplant, a few patients without pretransplant specimens were excluded. To identify alloreactive clones, pre-transplant mixed lymphocyte reaction products were sequenced and then compared with unstimulated pre-transplant donor and recipient T cells. Donor T cell macrochimerism was defined as a peak of at least 4% donor T cells among recipient peripheral blood mononuclear cells.

On this clone: Its antigen is still unknown. The input lacks base qualities; no much larger clone sits a single base away.

Here is what the overall study found, with its caveats: Peak levels of circulating GvH clones were associated with declines in HvG clones early after transplant. The relatively low number and heterogeneity of intestinal transplant patients limited the conclusions. GvH clones were detected in recipient bone marrow, and some appeared earlier in ileal mucosa or blood, consistent with an intestinal mucosal origin. High GvH to HvG T cell clonal ratios were observed in the allografts of patients with donor T cell macrochimerism.

The library was built by means of the immunoSEQ multiplex PCR assay. For most patients, genomic DNA was isolated using the Qiagen DNeasy Blood and Tissue Kit and was shipped frozen to Adaptive Biotechnologies for TCR sequencing. Adaptive Biotechnologies carried out high-throughput TCR-beta CDR3 sequencing of genomic DNA for most patients. Turning to the authors' computational methods: Adaptive's ImmunoSEQ software supplied the TCR sequencing data for about 18 patients, while MiXCR and VDJtools were used to process a few other patients. To correct CD4 versus CD8 sorting errors, sequences present in both subsets at a frequency ratio below 5:1 were removed. Because the origin of CDR3 nucleotide sequences shared between donor and recipient could not be assigned, those sequences were removed. At least 2-fold expansion over unstimulated cells and a minimum CFSE-low frequency of 0.002% (template counts) or 0.001% (read counts) were required for clones to be classified as alloreactive. Clones were considered mappable if detected in sequenced pre-transplant spleen, lymph node, or MLR CFSE-low populations of the donor or recipient. Cumulative frequency of alloreactive clones was calculated as a percentage of all sequences weighted by copy number. TCRdb retrieved this table from immuneACCESS and kept in-frame rearrangements only. Not all clones are present; in checked studies, unresolved V genes account for under half, and no reason is known for the remainder. The DNA was the basis for D and trimming; V, J and clone size are from that table. The sample table lists 90,000 to 150,000 clones, 90% to 95% of them with a count of one. The ten top clones hold 0.095% to 0.15% of the sample.

Per the publication, the time point label means: cells obtained before transplantation from donor or recipient. CD3+CD4+ and CD3+CD8+ populations were FACS-sorted from unstimulated pre-transplant donor and recipient cells taken from spleen or lymph nodes. Looking up the germline V gene (reference sequence) yields CDR1 LNHDA and CDR2 SQIVND. Inclusive of the bounding cysteine and phenylalanine, the CDR3 is 14 residues long. The only DNA kept is the CDR3, 42 bases in frame from the first base. For this chain, trimming is 4 bases at the V end and 0 bases at the J end, and the number of junction bases without a gene match is 3.

Material: unstimulated CD4+ T cells sorted from spleen or lymph node cells, obtained before intestinal transplant. The receptor comes from a human donor who received an intestinal transplant. The rearrangement joined TRBV19 to TRBJ2-7, with 7 bases in between that match TRBD1. The CDR3 is CASSTRQGSYEQYF. The sequence in DNA is TGTGCCAGTAGTACCAGACAGGGCTCCTACGAGCAGTACTTC.